These T cell receptor beta chains were read from a single sample in a study of shared clonotypes between healthy human individuals. Produced via immunoSEQ multiplex PCR; TCRdb's table is partial and in-frame only. This table holds 560,000 or so clones, 90% to 97% found once. Sequenced input: naive CD8+ T cells sorted from blood. The receptors originated from a woman aged 25 to 39 in good health. Both conserved end residues are part of each CDR3. The D gene is left open where the match is weak. Only part of the rows carry a size: once, few, many, or a class if the clone is expanded.

TRBV9	-	-	TRBJ1-1	CASSVVGGAGTEAFF	TGTGCCAGCAGCGTAGTGGGGGGCGCGGGGACTGAAGCTTTCTTT
TRBV9	-	TRBD1	TRBJ2-7	CASSGQGTYEQYF	TGTGCCAGCAGCGGACAGGGAACCTACGAGCAGTACTTC
TRBV4-1	-	-	TRBJ1-5	CASSQDISSNQPQHF	TGCGCCAGCAGCCAAGACATCAGCAGCAATCAGCCCCAGCATTTT
TRBV27	-	-	TRBJ2-1	CASRDDRYNEQFF	TGTGCCAGCAGAGATGACAGGTACAATGAGCAGTTCTTC
TRBV5-4	-	TRBD2	TRBJ2-3	CASSHVTSGGDTQYF	TGTGCCAGCAGCCATGTGACTAGCGGGGGAGATACGCAGTATTTT
TRBV28	-	-	TRBJ2-7	CASTETGQSSYEQYF	TGTGCCAGCACCGAGACAGGCCAAAGCTCCTACGAGCAGTACTTC
TRBV28	-	-	TRBJ2-7	CASGFQGGPYEQYF	TGTGCCAGCGGCTTCCAGGGGGGGCCGTACGAGCAGTACTTC
TRBV6-7	-	TRBD2	TRBJ2-7	CASSPVAGGRSYEQYF	TGTGCCAGCAGTCCCGTAGCGGGAGGAAGATCCTACGAGCAGTACTTC
TRBV5-1	once	TRBD1	TRBJ2-1	CASSRGQAYYNEQFF	TGCGCCAGCAGCCGAGGACAGGCCTACTACAATGAGCAGTTCTTC
TRBV11-2	-	-	TRBJ2-1	CASSRLGLDEQFF	TGTGCCAGCAGCCGACTTGGTTTGGATGAGCAGTTCTTC
TRBV7-7	-	TRBD2	TRBJ2-1	CASSLDFTGAGNEQFF	TGTGCCAGCAGCTTAGACTTTACGGGAGCGGGGAATGAGCAGTTCTTC
TRBV28	-	TRBD1	TRBJ2-3	CASSRIGQGVDTQYF	TGTGCCAGCAGCCGGATCGGGCAGGGGGTGGATACGCAGTATTTT
TRBV28	-	TRBD2	TRBJ2-7	CASSPSSRLAGTYEQYF	TGTGCCAGCAGTCCCTCTTCTCGACTAGCGGGTACCTACGAGCAGTACTTC
TRBV19	-	-	TRBJ2-4	CASSDTLGNIQYF	TGTGCCAGTAGCGACACGCTCGGAAACATTCAGTACTTC
TRBV5-1	-	TRBD2	TRBJ2-7	CASSPWTSGRYEQYF	TGCGCCAGCAGCCCGTGGACTAGCGGGAGATACGAGCAGTACTTC
TRBV4-2	-	-	TRBJ1-1	CASSHPLEGVSTEAFF	TGTGCCAGCAGCCACCCCCTGGAGGGCGTTTCCACTGAAGCTTTCTTT
TRBV15	once	-	TRBJ2-3	CATSRDAGLFTDTQYF	TGTGCCACCAGCAGAGATGCGGGCTTGTTCACAGATACGCAGTATTTT
TRBV13	-	TRBD2	TRBJ2-1	CASSLGLAGTEGEQFF	TGTGCCAGCAGCTTGGGCCTAGCGGGGACCGAGGGTGAGCAGTTCTTC
TRBV5-4	once	-	TRBJ1-4	CASSLASEIPNEKLFF	TGTGCCAGCAGCTTGGCCTCAGAGATTCCTAATGAAAAACTGTTTTTT
TRBV7-9	-	-	TRBJ1-5	CASSVSVQGRVQPQHF	TGTGCCAGCAGCGTTAGTGTACAGGGACGGGTCCAGCCCCAGCATTTT
TRBV28	-	TRBD2	TRBJ2-7	CASSYTGTSNEQYF	TGTGCCAGCAGTTATACCGGGACTAGCAACGAGCAGTACTTC
TRBV27	-	-	TRBJ2-1	CASSITQPYNEQFF	TGTGCCAGCAGTATTACCCAACCCTACAATGAGCAGTTCTTC
TRBV27	-	TRBD1	TRBJ1-5	CASRTGGGNQPQHF	TGTGCCAGCAGGACAGGGGGCGGCAATCAGCCCCAGCATTTT
TRBV19	-	TRBD1	TRBJ2-7	CASSSGQGYEQYF	TGTGCCAGTAGTAGTGGACAGGGCTACGAGCAGTACTTC
TRBV2	-	TRBD1	TRBJ2-3	CASRQAGGLGTDTQYF	TGTGCCAGCAGGCAAGCAGGGGGCTTAGGAACAGATACGCAGTATTTT
TRBV5-6	once	-	TRBJ1-2	CASSFVGRGYTF	TGTGCCAGCAGCTTTGTCGGTCGGGGCTACACCTTC
TRBV9	-	TRBD2	TRBJ2-1	CASSSQSLAGEAYNEQFF	TGTGCCAGCAGCTCGCAATCACTAGCGGGAGAGGCCTACAATGAGCAGTTCTTC
TRBV5-5	once	TRBD1	TRBJ1-4	CASSTRTGRTEKLFF	TGTGCCAGCAGCACCAGGACAGGGCGGACTGAAAAACTGTTTTTT
TRBV27	-	-	TRBJ2-7	CASSLSRKGRETYEQYF	TGTGCCAGCAGTTTATCGCGTAAGGGGCGAGAGACCTACGAGCAGTACTTC
TRBV7-8	-	-	TRBJ1-4	CASSLVPGEEKLFF	TGTGCCAGCAGCTTAGTTCCAGGGGAGGAAAAACTGTTTTTT
TRBV28	-	-	TRBJ2-5	CASSPFHGGHQETQYF	TGTGCCAGCAGTCCTTTTCACGGGGGACACCAAGAGACCCAGTACTTC
TRBV7-9	-	-	TRBJ2-7	CASSQTGLNYEQYF	TGTGCCAGCAGCCAAACAGGGTTGAACTACGAGCAGTACTTC
TRBV6-5	once	-	TRBJ2-3	CASSSMTRGTDTQYF	TGTGCCAGCAGTTCCATGACTAGAGGTACAGATACGCAGTATTTT
TRBV6-1	-	-	TRBJ2-1	CASSEGQGKFF	TGTGCCAGCAGTGAAGGGCAGGGAAAGTTCTTC
TRBV9	-	-	TRBJ1-1	CASSPSARAFF	TGTGCCAGCAGCCCCTCCGCCCGTGCGTTCTTT